The next 22 T cell receptor beta chains were all read from a single sample in a study of regulatory T cells in long-lasting Graves disease. Time point: persistent/refractory GD, antithyroid drugs over 5 years with positive TRAb. PBMC-extracted RNA yielded the TCR library. The authors built TCR beta libraries using iRepertoire HTBI primers and Arm-PCR of CDR3 regions. TCRdb analysed the multiplex PCR reads with MiXCR anew, one entry per CDR3 protein. The profile covers about 660,000 distinct CDR3 sequences, with about 30% appearing a single time and 40% to 55% taken by the ten largest. Sequenced material: peripheral blood mononuclear cells (PBMCs), taken when the disease was refractory, from a patient treated with antithyroid drugs. Every receptor here comes from a female donor with Graves disease.

This clonotype was seen only a few times. Germline and junction disagree at one end, which may indicate a read error. The chain employs TRBV10-3 and TRBJ1-1, with D maybe TRBD1 (5 bases). This CDR3 has 12 residues. The germline V gene has CDR1 ENHRY and CDR2 SYGVKD. The CDR3 sequence is CAIKTQEITAVF. DNA of the CDR3: TGTGCCATCAAGACACAGGAGATAACCGCCGTCTTT.

This chain joins TRBV19 and TRBJ1-5; D remains unclear. Germline V lookup: CDR1 LNHDA, CDR2 SQIVND (reference sequence). V lost 1 base and J lost 0, with 22 bases in between. The CDR3 covers 20 residues. CDR3 sequence: CASSIGRIRIRDYSNQPQHF. The CDR3 nucleotides are TGTGCCAGTAGTATAGGTAGAATTCGGATCCGGGATTATAGCAATCAGCCCCAGCATTTT.

In its sample, this clonotype was seen a few times. V is TRBV3-1 and J is TRBJ2-5, with 7 bases that match TRBD1. J was trimmed by 4 bases and V by 0 bases; bases with no gene match: 8. Germline-derived CDR1 and CDR2 are LGHDT and YNNKEL (reference sequence). CDR3 length equals 16 residues. DNA for the CDR3: TGTGCCAGCAGCCAAGATTTACAGGGGTATGGAGAGACCCAGTACTTC. It specifies CASSQDLQGYGETQYF.

As to this clonotype: One junction end disagrees with the germline gene, perhaps due to a read error. V and J are TRBV27 and TRBJ2-7; weak D call: TRBD1 (6 bases). CDR1 and CDR2 (germline): MNHEY, SMNVEV (reference sequence). The CDR3 is made up of 14 amino acids. The CDR3 DNA follows: TGCGCCAGCAGCCAACCGACAGGACTCTACGAGCAGTACTTC. This gives the protein CASSQPTGLYEQYF.

The chain has TRBV5-4 and TRBJ2-5; D may correspond to TRBD1 or TRBD2 (5 bases each). V shed 4 bases and J shed 3 bases, with 16 bases lying between them. The germline CDR1 and CDR2 sequences are SGHNT and YYREEE (reference sequence). This CDR3 has 15 amino acids. CDR3 protein: CASSGGWRSKETQYF. CDR3 nucleotides: TGTGCCAGCAGCGGGGGTTGGCGCAGTAAAGAGACCCAGTACTTC.

This chain connects TRBV6-5 to TRBJ1-1; the D gene is possibly TRBD1 (5 bases). CDR3 length: 15 amino acids. Trimming shortened V by 4 bases and J by 8 bases, and 20 bases separated the two germline ends. Per the germline V gene, CDR1 is MNHEY and CDR2 is SVGAGI. The CDR3 sequence is CASSWQGSRTSEAFF. The CDR3 region has the DNA TGTGCCAGCAGTTGGCAGGGATCGCGGACATCCGAAGCTTTCTTT.

The genes are TRBV29-1 and TRBJ1-5; D possibly corresponds to TRBD1 (5 bases). This CDR3 contains 13 residues. Deletions cut 2 bases from V and 6 bases from J, with 11 bases between. Germline CDR1 SQVTM, CDR2 ANQGSEA. The CDR3 region has the DNA TGCAGCGTTGAATACGGTAGGGGTCAGCCCCAGCATTTT. Encoded protein: CSVEYGRGQPQHF. Full variable domain (remainder filled in from reference TRBV29-1 and TRBJ1-5): SAVISQKPSRDICQRGTSLTIQCQVDSQVTMMFWYRQQPGQSLTLIATANQGSEATYESGFVIDKFPISRPNLTFSTLTVSNMSPEDSSIYLCSVEYGRGQPQHFGDGTRLSIL.

This clonotype was counted at least ten times. The chain uses TRBV30 and TRBJ2-6; D ambiguous. The germline V gene encodes CDR1 GTSNPN and CDR2 SVGIG (reference sequence). This CDR3 is 12 amino acids long. Deletions cut 2 bases from V and 2 bases from J, with 1 base between. The chain's CDR3 is CAWSPGANVLTF. For the CDR3, the DNA is TGTGCCTGGAGTCCTGGGGCCAACGTCCTGACTTTC.

The chain uses TRBV27 and TRBJ2-3; TRBD1 matches at 8 bases. Germline lookup yields CDR1 MNHEY and CDR2 SMNVEV (reference sequence). This CDR3 has 13 amino acids. The ends lost 8 bases at V and 6 bases at J; junction bases unmatched: 7. DNA of the CDR3: TGTGCCAGCCACCGGACAGGGAGGGATACGCAGTATTTT. This sequence encodes CASHRTGRDTQYF.

The V gene is TRBV12-3 or TRBV12-4, the J gene TRBJ1-1, with D possibly matching TRBD1 (5 bases). This CDR3 has 14 residues. The ends were cut back, 4 bases at V and 8 bases at J, with 17 bases in the middle. CDR3 sequence (DNA): TGTGCCAGCAGTTACCCCCCCGGCGGGGGAGAAGCTTTCTTT. Translated, it gives CASSYPPGGGEAFF.

The V gene is TRBV7-9, the J gene TRBJ1-2; TRBD1 aligns across 8 bases. The CDR3 covers 13 residues. Losses at the gene ends were 5 bases for V and 8 bases for J; bases not matched to a gene: 7. Germline CDR1 is SEHNR and CDR2 is FQNEAQ (reference sequence). CDR3 bases: TGTGCCAGCAGCGAACGGACAGGGTACGGCTACACCTTC. It codes for CASSERTGYGYTF.

The CDR3 spells CASSLNWGYGYTF. In DNA, the CDR3 is TGTGCCAGCAGTTTAAATTGGGGCTATGGCTACACCTTC. The chain uses TRBV27 and TRBJ1-2; D is uncertain. Deletions cut 2 bases from V and 4 bases from J, with 8 bases between. The germline CDR1 and CDR2 sequences are MNHEY and SMNVEV (reference sequence). CDR3 size: 13 residues.

This clonotype was detected ten times or more. The rearrangement joins TRBV12-5 to TRBJ2-7; no clear D gene. Trimming cost V 2 bases and J 7 bases, with 9 bases left between them. In germline, CDR1 is LGHNT, CDR2 FRNRAP. The CDR3 has 12 residues. Here the CDR3 DNA reads TGTGCTAGTGGTTTGCCGGCCAGGGAGCAGTACTTC. Its protein product is CASGLPAREQYF.

This clonotype was seen repeatedly, ten times or more. The chain combines TRBV5-6 with TRBJ1-1; TRBD1 agrees at 7 bases. Germline V gives CDR1 SGHDT, CDR2 YYEEEE. The CDR3 extends over 14 amino acids. Trimming took 4 bases from V and 4 from J; bases not matched to a gene: 7. The CDR3 reads CASSAEYRGTEAFF. CDR3 coding DNA: TGTGCCAGCAGCGCAGAATACAGGGGCACTGAAGCTTTCTTT.

This clonotype has a count of ten or more. The gene calls are TRBV7-3 and TRBJ1-1; unclear D gene. The CDR3 has 13 amino acids. Per germline, CDR1 SGHTA and CDR2 FQGTGA. V was pared by 2 bases and J by 5 bases, with 9 bases between. For the CDR3, the DNA is TGTGCCAGCAGCTTAGCCAGAGCGACTGAAGCTTTCTTT. Its translation: CASSLARATEAFF. Complete variable domain (other parts from reference TRBV7-3 and TRBJ1-1): GAGVSQTPSNKVTEKGKYVELRCDPISGHTALYWYRQSLGQGPEFLIYFQGTGAADDSGLPNDRFFAVRPEGSVSTLKIQRTERGDSAVYLCASSLARATEAFFGQGTRLTVV.

This clonotype was observed at least ten times. The CDR3 carries no conserved terminal phenylalanine or tryptophan, so it likely arises from a read error. The DNA is left out, because the CDR3 cannot be placed on it with certainty; the CDR3 is given as TCRdb lists it. V is TRBV6-1 and J is TRBJ1-2; TRBD1, the table's D call, was not compared with the DNA. The CDR3 adds up to 12 amino acids, both ends counted. Germline loops: CDR1 MNHNS, CDR2 SASEGT. Here the CDR3 reads CASSEGRDRFGL.

This clonotype was found a few times. V gene TRBV12-3 or TRBV12-4 combines with J gene TRBJ2-4, with 10 bases aligning to TRBD1. With 5 bases clipped from V and 7 bases from J, the junction kept 11 bases outside the gene matches. The CDR3 spans 16 residues. The CDR3 bases are TGTGCCAGCAGTCCCTCAAGACAGGGGGCGTCCAACATTCAGTACTTC. It is translated as CASSPSRQGASNIQYF.

This chain links TRBV7-9 with TRBJ1-1, with D possibly matching TRBD1 (6 bases). Germline V gene sequence: CDR1 SEHNR, CDR2 FQNEAQ (reference sequence). Trimming shortened V by 5 bases and J by 0 bases, and 19 bases separated the two germline ends. The CDR3 totals 17 residues. In DNA, the CDR3 is TGTGCCAGCAGCGTACCTTTAGACAGGCCAATGAACACTGAAGCTTTCTTT. Encoded protein: CASSVPLDRPMNTEAFF. Using reference TRBV7-9 and TRBJ1-1 for the parts outside the CDR3, the full variable domain is DTGVSQNPRHKITKRGQNVTFRCDPISEHNRLYWYRQTLGQGPEFLTYFQNEAQLEKSRLLSDRFSAERPKGSFSTLEIQRTEQGDSAMYLCASSVPLDRPMNTEAFFGQGTRLTVV.

The V gene is TRBV30, the J gene TRBJ1-3; D unclear. Trimming shortened V by 4 bases and J by 2 bases, and 15 bases separated the two germline ends. Germline V lookup: CDR1 GTSNPN, CDR2 SVGIG (reference sequence). The CDR3 has 15 amino acids. In nucleotides, the CDR3 is TGTGCCTGGAACGCGCTGGGTGTTACTGGAAACACCATATATTTT. Translation gives CAWNALGVTGNTIYF.

The V gene is TRBV6-1, the J gene TRBJ2-5; D might be TRBD1 (6 bases). V gave up 5 bases and J gave up 5 bases, with 15 bases separating them. The CDR3 length is 14 residues. Per the germline V gene, CDR1 is MNHNS and CDR2 is SASEGT. The CDR3 nucleotides are TGTGCCAGCAGTCACACAACAGGGTATGAGACCCAGTACTTC. Translated: CASSHTTGYETQYF.

J is TRBJ1-5 and V is TRBV4-1; unclear D gene. The CDR3 is 16 amino acids. CDR1 is MGHRA and CDR2 is YSYEKL in the germline V gene. V was clipped by 4 bases and J by 0 bases, with 13 bases between them. The DNA of the CDR3 is TGCGCCAGCAGCCCCTCCCCGGAGGGTAGCAATCAGCCCCAGCATTTT. Translating it yields CASSPSPEGSNQPQHF.

The chain is built from TRBV2 and TRBJ1-1, with 9 bases lining up with TRBD1. The junction had 7 bases not matched to a gene; V was cut back by 6 bases and J by 5 bases. This CDR3 has 14 amino acids. Germline lookup yields CDR1 SNHLY and CDR2 FYNNEI. The CDR3 region is CASREGQGGTEAFF. CDR3 nucleotides: TGTGCCAGCAGGGAGGGACAGGGAGGGACTGAAGCTTTCTTT.